Given below is one T cell receptor beta chain in context. Its specificity is not known. The data were taken from a study of blood T cells in healthy people across ages. A minimum of 6.5 million PBMCs was isolated per sample. There are 15 residues in the CDR3. The ends were cut back, 1 base at V and 4 bases at J, with 12 bases in the middle. Next came a second PCR, run for about 7 to 11 cycles, which used a sample-barcoded 5' primer along with a J-beta primer mix. TCRdb re-derived calls from the 5' RACE reads in MiXCR, one entry per CDR3 protein. The sample gives 1.5 million to 2 million distinct CDR3 sequences, around half of which show up once; 2.1% is in the top ten. Broader study findings: Older age coincided with a roughly linear decline in TCR beta diversity per million T cells. Unsorted PBMCs prevented conclusive naive versus antigen-experienced comparison. TCR beta diversity tracked closely with naive T cell percentage.

The receptor comes from a woman aged 40 to 50 in good health. Sequencing was done on a sample of blood. This rearrangement joins TRBV12-3 or TRBV12-4 to TRBJ2-3, with TRBD1 as a possible D gene (5 bases). The CDR3 region has the DNA TGTGCCAGCAGTTTAGATGGGGCAGGCCCAGATACGCAGTATTTT. This sequence encodes CASSLDGAGPDTQYF.